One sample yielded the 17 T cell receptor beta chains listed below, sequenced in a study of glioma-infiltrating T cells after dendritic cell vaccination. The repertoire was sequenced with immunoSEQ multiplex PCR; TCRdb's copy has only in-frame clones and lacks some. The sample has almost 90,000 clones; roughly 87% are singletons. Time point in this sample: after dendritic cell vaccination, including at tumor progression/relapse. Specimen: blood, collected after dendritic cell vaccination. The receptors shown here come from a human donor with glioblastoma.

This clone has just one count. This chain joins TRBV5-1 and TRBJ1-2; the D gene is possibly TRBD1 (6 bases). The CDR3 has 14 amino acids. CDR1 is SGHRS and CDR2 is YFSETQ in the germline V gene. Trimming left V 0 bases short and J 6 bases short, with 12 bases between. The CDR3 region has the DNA TGCGCCAGCAGCTTGGATGGACAGTCCGATGGCTACACCTTC. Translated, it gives CASSLDGQSDGYTF. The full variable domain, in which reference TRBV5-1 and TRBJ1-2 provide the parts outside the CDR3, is KAGVTQTPRYLIKTRGQQVTLSCSPISGHRSVSWYQQTPGQGLQFLFEYFSETQRNKGNFPGRFSGRQFSNSRSEMNVSTLELGDSALYLCASSLDGQSDGYTFGSGTRLTVV.

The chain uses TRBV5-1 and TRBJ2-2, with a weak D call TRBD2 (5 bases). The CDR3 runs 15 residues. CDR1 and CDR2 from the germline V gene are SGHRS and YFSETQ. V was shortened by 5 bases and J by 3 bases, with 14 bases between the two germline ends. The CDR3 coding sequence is TGCGCCAGCAGTGCATGGAGGTCGGACACCGGGGAGCTGTTTTTT. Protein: CASSAWRSDTGELFF.

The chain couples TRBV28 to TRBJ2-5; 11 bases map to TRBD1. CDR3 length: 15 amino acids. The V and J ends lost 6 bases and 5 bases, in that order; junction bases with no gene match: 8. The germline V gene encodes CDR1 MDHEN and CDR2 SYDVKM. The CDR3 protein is CASRRRTGGWETQYF. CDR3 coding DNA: TGTGCCAGCAGACGGAGGACAGGGGGCTGGGAGACCCAGTACTTC.

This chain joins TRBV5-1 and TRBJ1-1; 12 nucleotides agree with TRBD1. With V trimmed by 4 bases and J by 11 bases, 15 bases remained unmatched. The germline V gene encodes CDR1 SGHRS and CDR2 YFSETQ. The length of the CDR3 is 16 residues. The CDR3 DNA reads TGCGCCAGCAGCCCCTCTCCTGGGACAGGGGGCGTCCGGGCTTTCTTT. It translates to CASSPSPGTGGVRAFF.

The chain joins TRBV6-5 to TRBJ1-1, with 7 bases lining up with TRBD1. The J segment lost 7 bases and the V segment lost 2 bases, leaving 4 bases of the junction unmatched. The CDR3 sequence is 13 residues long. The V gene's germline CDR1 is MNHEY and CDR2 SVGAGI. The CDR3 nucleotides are TGTGCCAGCAGTTACACCCGGGACAGTGAAGCTTTCTTT. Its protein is CASSYTRDSEAFF.

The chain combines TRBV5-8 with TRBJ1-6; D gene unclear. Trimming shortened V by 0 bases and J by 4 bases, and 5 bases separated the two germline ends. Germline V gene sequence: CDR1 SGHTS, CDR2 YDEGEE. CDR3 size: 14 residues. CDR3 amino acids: CASSLVQYNSPLHF. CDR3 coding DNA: TGTGCCAGCAGCTTGGTTCAGTATAATTCACCCCTCCACTTT.

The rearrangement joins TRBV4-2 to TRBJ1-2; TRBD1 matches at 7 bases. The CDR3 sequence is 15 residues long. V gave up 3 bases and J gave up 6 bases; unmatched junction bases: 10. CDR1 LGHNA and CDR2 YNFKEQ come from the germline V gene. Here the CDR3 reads CASSQSGTEDDGYTF. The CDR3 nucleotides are TGTGCCAGCAGCCAGTCCGGGACAGAGGACGATGGCTACACCTTC.

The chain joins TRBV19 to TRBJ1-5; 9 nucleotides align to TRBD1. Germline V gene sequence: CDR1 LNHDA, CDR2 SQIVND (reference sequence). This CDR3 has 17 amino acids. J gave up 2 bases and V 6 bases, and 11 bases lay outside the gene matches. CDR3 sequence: CASRQGALGSGNQPQHF. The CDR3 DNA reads TGTGCCAGTAGACAGGGGGCTCTTGGTAGCGGCAATCAGCCCCAGCATTTT.

CDR3: CASSDRVSYNEQFF. The CDR3 nucleotides are TGTGCCAGCAGTGACAGGGTTTCCTACAATGAGCAGTTCTTC. V usage is TRBV2 and J usage is TRBJ2-1, with D perhaps TRBD1 (5 bases). The CDR3 covers 14 residues. Trimming shortened V by 3 bases and J by 1 base, and 7 bases separated the two germline ends. Per germline, CDR1 SNHLY and CDR2 FYNNEI.

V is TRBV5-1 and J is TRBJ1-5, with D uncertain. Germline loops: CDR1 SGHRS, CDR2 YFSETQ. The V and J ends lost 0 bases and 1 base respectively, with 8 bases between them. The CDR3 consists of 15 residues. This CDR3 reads CASSLAGGSNQPQHF. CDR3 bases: TGCGCCAGCAGCTTGGCCGGAGGGAGCAATCAGCCCCAGCATTTT.

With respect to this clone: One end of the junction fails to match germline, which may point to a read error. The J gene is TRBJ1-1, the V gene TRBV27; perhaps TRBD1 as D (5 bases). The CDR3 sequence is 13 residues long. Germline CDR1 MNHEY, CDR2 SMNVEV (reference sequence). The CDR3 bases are TGTGCCAGCAGTATATCTAGGGGCGCGGAAGCTTTCTTT. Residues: CASSISRGAEAFF.

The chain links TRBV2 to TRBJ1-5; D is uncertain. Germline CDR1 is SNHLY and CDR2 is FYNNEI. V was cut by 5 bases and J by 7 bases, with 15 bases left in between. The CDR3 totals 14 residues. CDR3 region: CASSLERDLQPQHF. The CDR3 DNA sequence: TGTGCCAGCAGTCTCGAGAGGGATCTACAGCCCCAGCATTTT.

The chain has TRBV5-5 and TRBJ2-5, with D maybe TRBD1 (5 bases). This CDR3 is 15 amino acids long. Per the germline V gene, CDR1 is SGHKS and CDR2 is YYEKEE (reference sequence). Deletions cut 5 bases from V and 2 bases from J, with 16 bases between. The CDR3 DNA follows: TGTGCCAGCAGTTATGGCCGGACACCTCAAGAGACCCAGTACTTC. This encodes CASSYGRTPQETQYF. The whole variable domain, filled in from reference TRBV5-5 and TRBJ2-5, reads DAGVTQSPTHLIKTRGQQVTLRCSPISGHKSVSWYQQVLGQGPQFIFQYYEKEERGRGNFPDRFSARQFPNYSSELNVNALLLGDSALYLCASSYGRTPQETQYFGPGTRLLVL.

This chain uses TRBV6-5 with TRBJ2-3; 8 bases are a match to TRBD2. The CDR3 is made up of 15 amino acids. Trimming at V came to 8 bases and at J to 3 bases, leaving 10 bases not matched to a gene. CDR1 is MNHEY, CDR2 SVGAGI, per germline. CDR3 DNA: TGTGCCAGCTCTAGAAACGGGGGGGAGACAGATACGCAGTATTTT. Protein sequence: CASSRNGGETDTQYF.

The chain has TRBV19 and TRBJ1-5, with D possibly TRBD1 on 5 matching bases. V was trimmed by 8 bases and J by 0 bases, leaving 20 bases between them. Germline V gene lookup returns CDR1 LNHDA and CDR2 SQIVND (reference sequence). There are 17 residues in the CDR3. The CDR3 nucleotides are TGTGCCAGTCTCTCTGGCGTAGGGGTCGATAGCAATCAGCCCCAGCATTTT. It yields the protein CASLSGVGVDSNQPQHF.

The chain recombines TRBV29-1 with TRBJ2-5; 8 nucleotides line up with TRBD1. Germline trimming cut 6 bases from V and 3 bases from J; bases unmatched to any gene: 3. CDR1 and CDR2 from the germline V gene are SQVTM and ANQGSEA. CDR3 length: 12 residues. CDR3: CSVGQAEETQYF. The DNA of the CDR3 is TGCAGCGTGGGACAGGCCGAAGAGACCCAGTACTTC.

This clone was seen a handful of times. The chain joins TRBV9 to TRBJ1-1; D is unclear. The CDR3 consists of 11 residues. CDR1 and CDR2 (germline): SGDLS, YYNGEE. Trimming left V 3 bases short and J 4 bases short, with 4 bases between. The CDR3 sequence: CASSAVTEAFF. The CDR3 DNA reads TGTGCCAGCAGCGCCGTCACTGAAGCTTTCTTT.